The rows below give T cell receptor beta chains drawn from one sample of a study of OX40 agonist ivuxolimab in advanced cancers. This table comes from immunoSEQ multiplex PCR, and its TCRdb copy is limited to in-frame clones, with some not included. The repertoire includes approximately 49,000 clones, 70% to 90% of them detected once, and roughly a tenth sits in the top ten. Sequencing was performed on CD4+ or CD8+ T cells sorted from blood, taken in a trial of the OX40 agonist ivuxolimab. The source of these receptors is an adult with an advanced solid tumor such as melanoma, head and neck, liver or kidney cancer. Each CDR3 is given with its conserved first and last residue. D genes are given only for firm matches. Clone size appears in some rows only: once, few, many, or a class for an expanded clone.

abundance,d_gene,len,j_gene,v_gene,CDR3aa,CDR3nt
.,.,15,TRBJ1-5,TRBV28,CASSPSSGPNQPQHF,TGTGCCAGCAGTCCCTCCTCGGGCCCCAATCAGCCCCAGCATTTT
.,TRBD2,14,TRBJ2-7,TRBV6-1,CASSYRSGRYEQYF,TGTGCCAGCAGTTATAGGAGCGGGAGATACGAGCAGTACTTC
.,TRBD1,15,TRBJ1-2,TRBV6-5,CASSRTGGAGYGYTF,TGTGCCAGCAGCCGCACAGGGGGCGCAGGTTATGGCTACACCTTC
once,.,13,TRBJ1-2,TRBV19,CASSLGGAGGYTF,TGTGCCAGTAGTCTCGGGGGCGCCGGGGGCTACACCTTC
.,.,16,TRBJ2-7,TRBV4-1,CASSQTPGTGLGEQYF,TGCGCCAGCAGCCAAACCCCGGGGACGGGGCTCGGCGAGCAGTACTTC
.,TRBD1,14,TRBJ1-4,TRBV5-1,CASSPRQGDEKLFF,TGCGCCAGCAGCCCCCGACAGGGCGATGAAAAACTGTTTTTT
.,.,14,TRBJ2-1,TRBV28,CASSFGGTHNEQFF,TGTGCCAGCAGTTTCGGAGGGACGCACAATGAGCAGTTCTTC
.,.,14,TRBJ2-4,TRBV19,CASSPRDGGAIQYF,TGTGCCAGTAGTCCCCGGGACGGAGGGGCCATTCAGTACTTC
once,TRBD2,15,TRBJ2-7,TRBV16,CASSPPGLASYEQYF,TGTGCCAGCAGCCCCCCGGGACTAGCTTCCTACGAGCAGTACTTC
.,.,12,TRBJ2-3,TRBV11-2,CASRVSADTQYF,TGTGCCAGCAGGGTCAGCGCAGATACGCAGTATTTT
once,.,14,TRBJ1-3,TRBV6-5,CASSFRGAGNTIYF,TGTGCCAGCAGTTTCCGCGGGGCTGGAAACACCATATATTTT
.,TRBD2,15,TRBJ2-2,TRBV6-1,CASSASGTVDGELFF,TGTGCCAGCAGTGCTAGCGGGACGGTTGACGGGGAGCTGTTTTTT
.,TRBD1,17,TRBJ2-5,TRBV6-1,CASSGRDRAAYQETQYF,TGTGCCAGCAGTGGCCGGGACAGGGCAGCGTACCAAGAGACCCAGTACTTC
.,.,14,TRBJ2-7,TRBV7-9,CASSLETSTYEQYF,TGTGCCAGCAGCTTAGAGACTTCCACTTACGAGCAGTACTTC
.,.,15,TRBJ1-3,TRBV2,CASSEVGRSGNTIYF,TGCGCCAGCAGTGAAGTAGGCCGCTCTGGAAACACCATATATTTT
.,.,15,TRBJ1-1,TRBV7-6,CASSLVGNMNTEAFF,TGTGCCAGCAGCTTAGTCGGTAACATGAACACTGAAGCTTTCTTT
.,TRBD2,14,TRBJ2-1,TRBV7-8,CASSYGTSGNEQFF,TGTGCCAGCAGCTACGGGACTAGCGGGAATGAGCAGTTCTTC
.,.,16,TRBJ1-2,TRBV6-1,CASSERQPTGNYGYTF,TGTGCCAGCAGTGAAAGGCAACCCACAGGAAACTATGGCTACACCTTC
.,.,15,TRBJ2-7,TRBV19,CASSSGLKSSYEQYF,TGTGCCAGTAGTTCTGGGCTGAAGAGCTCCTACGAGCAGTACTTC
.,.,13,TRBJ2-5,TRBV10-3,CAIRAEVLETQYF,TGTGCCATCAGGGCAGAAGTTCTGGAGACCCAGTACTTC
.,.,13,TRBJ2-7,TRBV18,CASSPPPGYEQYF,TGTGCCAGCTCACCACCGCCAGGGTACGAGCAGTACTTC
.,.,16,TRBJ1-5,TRBV28,CASSLGSVGGNQPQHF,TGTGCCAGCAGTTTAGGATCCGTCGGGGGCAATCAGCCCCAGCATTTT
.,TRBD2,14,TRBJ2-7,TRBV10-3,CAISGREGSYEQYF,TGTGCCATCAGCGGGCGGGAGGGTTCCTACGAGCAATACTTC
.,TRBD2,14,TRBJ2-2,TRBV7-3,CASRLAGNTGELFF,TGTGCCAGCCGACTAGCGGGGAACACCGGGGAGCTGTTTTTT
.,.,16,TRBJ1-1,TRBV5-1,CATSLGSGLGNTEAFF,TGCGCCACCAGCTTGGGGTCAGGGTTAGGGAACACTGAAGCTTTCTTT
.,.,12,TRBJ2-3,TRBV29-1,CSVAGQTDTQYF,TGCAGCGTCGCCGGACAGACAGATACGCAGTATTTT
.,.,14,TRBJ2-2,TRBV5-1,CASTWGERSGELFF,TGCGCCAGCACTTGGGGGGAGAGGAGCGGGGAGCTGTTTTTT
.,TRBD2,15,TRBJ2-7,TRBV2,CASSVLGSRGDEQYF,TGTGCCAGCAGTGTATTGGGTAGCCGGGGGGACGAGCAGTACTTC
.,.,13,TRBJ1-4,TRBV9,CASSPRRGEKLFF,TGTGCCAGCAGCCCCCGACGGGGGGAAAAACTGTTTTTT
.,.,12,TRBJ2-5,TRBV12-5,CASGLRGETQYF,TGTGCTAGTGGTTTGAGAGGAGAGACCCAGTACTTC
.,.,14,TRBJ2-7,TRBV7-2,CASSLDVRGGIQYF,TGTGCCAGCAGCTTAGATGTGAGAGGAGGGATTCAGTACTTC
.,TRBD1,11,TRBJ1-3,TRBV20-1,CSAGRGNTIYF,TGCAGTGCTGGCAGGGGGAACACCATATATTTT
.,.,13,TRBJ1-2,TRBV5-1,CASSLGPGSGYTF,TGCGCCAGCAGCTTGGGTCCCGGCTCGGGCTACACCTTC
few,.,9,TRBJ2-1,TRBV21-1,CVQLTEQFF,TGTGTCCAGCTCACTGAGCAGTTCTTC
.,TRBD1,17,TRBJ2-3,TRBV11-2,CASSSRDRGQVTDTQYF,TGTGCCAGCAGCTCCCGGGACAGGGGGCAAGTAACAGATACGCAGTATTTT
.,TRBD2,15,TRBJ2-7,TRBV14,CASSPDSGNGHEQYF,TGTGCCAGCAGCCCAGATAGCGGGAATGGACACGAGCAGTACTTC
.,.,18,TRBJ2-6,TRBV11-2,CASSSYRPGVWGANVLTF,TGTGCCAGCAGCTCTTACCGCCCGGGAGTGTGGGGGGCCAACGTCCTGACTTTC
few,.,14,TRBJ1-1,TRBV7-8,CASSPSRGGTEAFF,TGTGCCAGCAGCCCTAGCCGGGGCGGCACTGAAGCTTTCTTT
.,TRBD1,16,TRBJ1-3,TRBV11-2,CASSQGQPSSGNTIYF,TGTGCCAGCAGCCAGGGACAGCCTAGCTCTGGAAACACCATATATTTT
once,.,13,TRBJ1-2,TRBV10-3,CAIRLDGAYGYTF,TGTGCCATCAGATTGGACGGGGCCTATGGCTACACCTTC
.,.,16,TRBJ2-5,TRBV6-5,CASSYGVGGVVETQYF,TGTGCCAGCAGTTATGGGGTGGGGGGCGTTGTCGAGACCCAGTACTTC
.,TRBD2,17,TRBJ2-5,TRBV18,CASSESWGLAFQETQYF,TGTGCCAGCTCAGAGTCTTGGGGACTAGCATTTCAAGAGACCCAGTACTTC
.,.,13,TRBJ2-5,TRBV2,CASSGNLQETQYF,TGTGCCAGCAGTGGGAACCTACAAGAGACCCAGTACTTC
.,TRBD2,15,TRBJ2-1,TRBV19,CASSMTSGIDNEQFF,TGTGCCAGTAGTATGACTAGCGGGATTGACAATGAGCAGTTCTTC
.,.,14,TRBJ2-3,TRBV11-2,CASRFGGESDTQYF,TGTGCCAGCCGGTTCGGAGGAGAATCAGATACGCAGTATTTT
.,TRBD1,14,TRBJ1-5,TRBV6-1,CASSPRTGTQPQHF,TGTGCCAGCAGTCCCAGGACAGGGACACAGCCCCAGCATTTT
.,.,18,TRBJ1-5,TRBV10-2,CASSEARTKAYSNQPQHF,TGCGCCAGCAGTGAGGCAAGGACAAAGGCTTATAGCAATCAGCCCCAGCATTTT
.,.,14,TRBJ1-5,TRBV6-6,CASSYARGEGPQHF,TGTGCCAGCAGTTACGCGCGAGGGGAAGGGCCCCAGCATTTT
.,.,15,TRBJ1-3,TRBV27,CASRQLMSSGNTIYF,TGTGCCAGCAGACAGTTGATGAGCTCTGGAAACACCATATATTTT
once,TRBD2,17,TRBJ2-5,TRBV28,CASSSRLAGLHQETQYF,TGTGCCAGCAGTTCTCGACTAGCGGGGCTACACCAAGAGACCCAGTACTTC
.,TRBD1,16,TRBJ1-5,TRBV28,CASSFPQGQGNQPQHF,TGTGCCAGCAGTTTCCCCCAAGGACAGGGCAATCAGCCCCAGCATTTT
few,.,15,TRBJ2-3,TRBV11-2,CASSGRWSSTDTQYF,TGTGCCAGCAGCGGTCGCTGGTCTAGCACAGATACGCAGTATTTT
.,.,19,TRBJ1-5,TRBV30,CAWTAVKPLGQYSNQPQHF,TGTGCCTGGACGGCAGTCAAGCCCTTAGGACAATATAGCAATCAGCCCCAGCATTTT
.,.,15,TRBJ1-1,TRBV7-2,CASSGDGRMNTEAFF,TGTGCCAGCAGCGGAGATGGGAGGATGAACACTGAAGCTTTCTTT